This TCR beta chain is from a study of blood T cell repertoires in COVID-19. Study-wide context: Acute-phase and convalescent COVID-19 samples originated in the United States, Italy and Spain. T cells, B-cell-depleted T cells, or PBMCs provided the cDNA or gDNA that served as material.

Authors' processing steps: Estimates of nucleated cell counts were drawn from the amplification of reference gene primers. TCRdb's copy holds only in-frame clones and misses some; the assay was immunoSEQ multiplex PCR. V and J calls and clone size are given by that table; D and trimming were obtained from the DNA. Of more than 90,000 clones listed, 80% to 90% are singletons. CDR3 length equals 14 residues. V lost 2 bases and J lost 9, with 15 bases in between. The V gene's germline CDR1 is SGHRS and CDR2 YFSETQ. In its sample, this clone was seen a few times. This sequence joins TRBV5-1 and TRBJ2-1; a weak D match, TRBD1 (6 bases). Sequencing was performed on peripheral blood. The TCR originated in a middle-aged man with acute or convalescent COVID-19. The CDR3 DNA follows: TGCGCCAGCAGCTTAAGGCAGGGGCTTGTTGAGCAGTTCTTC. As protein: CASSLRQGLVEQFF.